This entry features one T cell receptor beta chain sequence. Its matching antigen is unknown. Sequence at one end of the junction differs from germline and may be a read error. This specimen belongs to a study of T cell responses to AZD1222 COVID-19 vaccine. Looking at the study overall: The analysis combined second doses at about 4 or about 12 weeks. Study-level findings and limits: Repertoires were obtained only post-peak T cell response.

The protocol was immunoSEQ multiplex PCR, while the TCRdb copy is restricted to in-frame clones and leaves out a portion. The repertoire has roughly 180,000 clones, 94% of them found once; the top ten carry about 0.6%. The germline gives CDR1 DFQATT, CDR2 SNEGSKA (reference sequence). The CDR3 runs to 11 residues. The chain employs TRBV20-1 and TRBJ1-1; no reliable D call. The TCR originated in an adult in good health. The specimen comprised peripheral blood, sampled on day 0 of AZD1222 vaccination. CDR3 coding DNA: TGCAGTGCTGGAGAGGGCACTGAAGCTTTCTTT. It translates to CSAGEGTEAFF.